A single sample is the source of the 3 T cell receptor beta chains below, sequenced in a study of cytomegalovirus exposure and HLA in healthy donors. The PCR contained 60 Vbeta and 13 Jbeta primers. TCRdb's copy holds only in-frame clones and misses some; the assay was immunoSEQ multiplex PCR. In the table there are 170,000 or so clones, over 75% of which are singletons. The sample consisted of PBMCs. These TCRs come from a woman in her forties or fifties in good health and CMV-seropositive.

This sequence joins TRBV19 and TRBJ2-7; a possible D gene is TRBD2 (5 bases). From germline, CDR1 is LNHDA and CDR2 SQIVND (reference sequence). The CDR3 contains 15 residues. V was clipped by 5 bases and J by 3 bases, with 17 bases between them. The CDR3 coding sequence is TGTGCCAGTAGTTCCGGTGGGCGGGCCATCTACGAGCAGTACTTC. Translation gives CASSSGGRAIYEQYF.

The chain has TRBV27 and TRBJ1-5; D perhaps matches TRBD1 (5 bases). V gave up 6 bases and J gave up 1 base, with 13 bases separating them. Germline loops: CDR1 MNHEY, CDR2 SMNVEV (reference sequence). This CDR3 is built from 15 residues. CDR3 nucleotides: TGTGCCAGCAGCGTGGGGGGTGGCAGCAATCAGCCCCAGCATTTT. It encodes CASSVGGGSNQPQHF.

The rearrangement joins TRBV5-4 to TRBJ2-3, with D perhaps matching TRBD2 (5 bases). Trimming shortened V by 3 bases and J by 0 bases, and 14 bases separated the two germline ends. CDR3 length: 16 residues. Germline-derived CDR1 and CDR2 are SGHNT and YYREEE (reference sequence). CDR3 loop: CASSSDRGASTDTQYF. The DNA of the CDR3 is TGTGCCAGCAGCTCCGATCGGGGTGCTAGCACAGATACGCAGTATTTT. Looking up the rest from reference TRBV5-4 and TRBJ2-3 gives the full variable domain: ETGVTQSPTHLIKTRGQQVTLRCSSQSGHNTVSWYQQALGQGPQFIFQYYREEENGRGNFPPRFSGLQFPNYSSELNVNALELDDSALYLCASSSDRGASTDTQYFGPGTRLTVL.